Each of the 9 T cell receptor beta chains below was sequenced from the same sample in a study of shared clonotypes between healthy human individuals. The table came from immunoSEQ multiplex PCR; TCRdb's copy has only in-frame clones and leaves some out. The table has 2 million to 2.5 million clones, around 93% seen once. Sequencing input: naive CD4+ T cells from PBMCs. Subset specified: CD45RA+ positively selected. The receptors originated from a man aged 18 to 35 in good health. Some clones in this sample may be carry-over from other donors' samples.

CDR3 loop: CATLLGMGEKLFF. The CDR3 coding sequence is TGTGCCACCCTTCTTGGGATGGGTGAAAAACTGTTTTTT. The rearrangement uses TRBV6-1 and TRBJ1-4; D not resolved. The CDR3 sequence is 13 residues long. V shed 10 bases and J shed 7 bases, with 16 bases lying between them. Germline CDR1 MNHNS, CDR2 SASEGT.

The gene calls are TRBV18 and TRBJ2-2; no clear D. Trimming took 6 bases from V and 5 from J, leaving 16 bases between them. Germline assignment: CDR1 KGHSH and CDR2 LQKENI. The CDR3 is 15 residues long. DNA of the CDR3: TGTGCCAGCTCTCAAAGCAGGAGCCGTACCGGGGAGCTGTTTTTT. Amino acid sequence: CASSQSRSRTGELFF.

The chain links TRBV7-2 to TRBJ1-2, with D possibly TRBD1 on 5 matching bases. The V gene's germline CDR1 is SGHTA and CDR2 FQGNSA. The CDR3 covers 15 residues. Between the trimmed V and J ends, which lost 4 bases and 3 bases, there was a span of 15 bases. The CDR3 is CASSSGLPSYYGYTF. CDR3 nucleotides: TGTGCCAGCAGCTCGGGGCTTCCGTCCTACTATGGCTACACCTTC.

The chain joins TRBV29-1 to TRBJ2-3; 7 bases line up with TRBD2. J lost 2 bases, V lost 7 bases, and 3 bases had no gene match. Germline V gene lookup returns CDR1 SQVTM and CDR2 ANQGSEA. The CDR3 consists of 12 residues. CDR3 region: CSERDFTDTQYF. DNA for the CDR3: TGCAGCGAGCGGGATTTCACAGATACGCAGTATTTT.

The chain joins TRBV28 to TRBJ1-1; tentative D call: TRBD1 (5 bases). V was shortened by 0 bases and J by 3 bases, with 11 bases between the two germline ends. From germline, CDR1 is MDHEN and CDR2 SYDVKM. This CDR3 has 15 amino acids. The CDR3 spells CASSLWGRGYTEAFF. CDR3 bases: TGTGCCAGCAGTTTATGGGGCCGGGGCTACACTGAAGCTTTCTTT.

The genes are TRBV28 and TRBJ1-4; 8 nucleotides align to TRBD1. The CDR3 consists of 14 residues. CDR1 is MDHEN and CDR2 is SYDVKM in the germline V gene. J gave up 6 bases and V 7 bases, and 7 bases lay outside the gene matches. The CDR3 DNA reads TGTGCCAGCAACGCAGGGGGCGCGGATGAAAAACTGTTTTTT. Translated: CASNAGGADEKLFF.

CDR3 protein: CASSLGTAKNIQYF. The CDR3 region has the DNA TGTGCCAGCAGTTTGGGGACAGCGAAAAACATTCAGTACTTC. The J gene is TRBJ2-4, the V gene TRBV28; 7 bases are shared with TRBD1. V lost 3 bases to trimming and J lost 4 bases; unmatched junction nucleotides: 3. Germline V gene sequence: CDR1 MDHEN, CDR2 SYDVKM. The CDR3 runs 14 residues.

This chain uses TRBV5-4 with TRBJ2-1; 10 nucleotides agree with TRBD1. The V and J ends lost 4 bases and 2 bases, in that order; junction bases with no gene match: 6. The CDR3 runs 16 residues. Germline assignment: CDR1 SGHNT and CDR2 YYREEE (reference sequence). CDR3: CASSTRTGGAYNEQFF. CDR3 bases: TGTGCCAGCAGCACGCGGACAGGGGGGGCCTACAATGAGCAGTTCTTC.

The chain employs TRBV19 and TRBJ1-3, with D possibly TRBD1 on 5 matching bases. This CDR3 region has 16 residues. Between the trimmed V and J ends, which lost 5 bases and 0 bases, there was a span of 14 bases. The germline CDR1 and CDR2 sequences are LNHDA and SQIVND (reference sequence). This chain's CDR3 is CASSGSGFTSGNTIYF. In DNA form, the CDR3 reads TGTGCCAGTAGTGGGTCAGGGTTTACCTCTGGAAACACCATATATTTT.